One sample yielded the 3 T cell receptor beta chains listed below, sequenced in a study of PD-1 blockade in classical Hodgkin lymphoma. This table comes from immunoSEQ multiplex PCR, and its TCRdb copy is limited to in-frame clones, with some not included. Of tens of thousands of clones detected, about 86% appear once; the ten largest clones hold less than 0.5%. The time point denotes: cycle 4 day 1 (C4D1), after less than seven weeks of nivolumab. Every patient relapsed after autologous stem cell transplantation, and brentuximab vedotin exposure varied. Researchers used magnetic negative selection to pull out pure CD4+ T cells from thawed PBMCs. Material: CD4+ T cells from blood, obtained before the fourth cycle of nivolumab. The receptors shown here come from a human donor with classical Hodgkin lymphoma.

The V gene is TRBV6-6, the J gene TRBJ2-7; D ambiguous. The CDR3 spans 13 residues. Germline CDR1 MNHNY, CDR2 SVGAGI (reference sequence). Trimming took 6 bases from V and 1 from J, leaving 10 bases between them. The CDR3 DNA reads as TGTGCCAGCAGCCCCGGACCGTCCTACGAGCAGTACTTC. Residues: CASSPGPSYEQYF.

This chain joins TRBV4-2 and TRBJ1-2; D gene uncertain. Germline V gene lookup returns CDR1 LGHNA and CDR2 YNFKEQ. V was shortened by 5 bases and J by 8 bases, with 21 bases between the two germline ends. The CDR3 totals 15 residues. This CDR3 reads CASSVVGGGKGGYTF. Here the CDR3 DNA reads TGTGCCAGCAGCGTCGTCGGCGGAGGAAAGGGAGGCTACACCTTC.

This clone was seen only once. This chain uses TRBV6-6 with TRBJ2-7, with D possibly TRBD1 on 6 matching bases. The germline gives CDR1 MNHNY, CDR2 SVGAGI (reference sequence). V lost 5 bases and J 1 base, leaving 12 bases between the germline ends. The CDR3 sequence is 14 residues long. CDR3 in DNA: TGTGCCAGCAGTAATCGACAGGATTCCTACGAGCAGTACTTC. Translating it yields CASSNRQDSYEQYF.